This section outlines one T cell receptor beta chain sequence together with its context. This clonotype was counted a few times. Its antigen remains undetermined. The input lacks base qualities; no much larger clone sits a single base away. This sample was included in a study of CD8 T cells in ankylosing spondylitis listed by TCRdb under 2017. For the wider study: To find TCR variants linked to disease, the study profiled T cell receptor beta repertoires in ankylosing spondylitis patients and healthy donors. Peripheral blood was sampled, and synovial fluid was additionally collected from ankylosing spondylitis patients. In total, the full study cohort was made up of over a hundred healthy donors and 25 ankylosing spondylitis patients.

Broad study findings and their caveats: Some motif variants were previously reported in synovial fluid and blood of reactive arthritis patients, suggesting common disease-initiation mechanisms. A CD8+ phenotype was shown by the disease-linked clones, which were found at relatively low frequencies in peripheral blood. The disease-linked clones were reported to be significantly enriched in matched synovial fluid samples from ankylosing spondylitis patients. A TCR beta motif made up of roughly eight highly homologous amino acid variants appeared to be characteristic of blood from ankylosing spondylitis patients.

The data were produced on an Illumina HiSeq 2500. Quantitative 5'-RACE with molecular barcodes was the method used to prepare the TCR beta libraries. The study's own analysis went as follows. Disease-linked TCR variants were identified with a new computational method built on a probabilistic model of VDJ rearrangement. The raw public reads went through TCRdb reprocessing: fastp at Q25, MiXCR clone calling, in-frame beta chains kept. A single entry per CDR3 protein holds the most common genes and DNA from its merged rows. In this record, the V and J calls reflect TCRdb's handling and not the investigators' own analysis. The sample profile shows roughly 230,000 distinct CDR3 sequences; about a sixth of them were found once. The top ten constitute less than 35% of the sample. Counted from cysteine to phenylalanine, this CDR3 has 15 amino acids. CDR3 DNA is the only sequence kept; it has 45 bases, read in frame from the first base. In the germline V gene (reference sequence), CDR1 corresponds to SEHNR and CDR2 to FQNEAQ. Trimmed from V: 3 bases; trimmed from J: 3 bases; junction bases lacking a gene match: 6.

This chain joins TRBV7-9 to TRBJ2-7; TRBD1 aligns with 9 central bases. Material for sequencing was blood, either unsorted or a sorted T cell fraction (not recorded which). This TCR came from a male donor with ankylosing spondylitis or in good health (not recorded which). The CDR3 region has the sequence CASSFFAGQGYEQYF. The bases are TGTGCCAGCAGCTTTTTTGCGGGACAGGGCTACGAGCAGTACTTC.